The next 13 T cell receptor beta chains were all read from a single sample in a study of blood T cell repertoires in COVID-19. TCRdb keeps only in-frame clones here, not all; method: immunoSEQ multiplex PCR. Here the sample spans 150,000 to 200,000 clones, over 70% being singletons. The sample taken for sequencing was PBMCs or T cells enriched from blood (not recorded which). All receptors come from a man aged 60 to 69 who had been exposed to COVID-19.

The chain links TRBV7-8 to TRBJ2-7; TRBD1 might be the D (5 bases). V gave up 7 bases and J gave up 4 bases, with 17 bases separating them. The V gene's germline CDR1 is SGHVS and CDR2 FQNEAQ. The CDR3 covers 14 residues. The CDR3 protein is CASKEALGLYEQYF. CDR3 coding DNA: TGTGCCAGCAAAGAAGCTCTGGGGCTGTACGAGCAGTACTTC.

CDR3 sequence: CASSYSRQDNQPQHF. The CDR3 DNA is TGTGCCAGCAGTTACTCCCGGCAGGACAATCAGCCCCAGCATTTT. The chain couples TRBV6-2 or TRBV6-3 to TRBJ1-5; D is undetermined. Germline V gene sequence: CDR1 MNHEY, CDR2 SVGEGT. V lost 0 bases, J lost 3 bases, and 9 bases lay in between. The CDR3 sequence is 15 residues long.

The gene calls are TRBV5-1 and TRBJ1-2; D possibly corresponds to TRBD1 (6 bases). With 2 bases removed from V and 8 bases from J, the gap between germline ends came to 16 bases. The germline V gene has CDR1 SGHRS and CDR2 YFSETQ. The CDR3 consists of 14 residues. The DNA for the CDR3 is TGCGCCAGCAGCTTCCAACCGACAGGTGGGGGCTACACCTTC. Amino acids: CASSFQPTGGGYTF. Full variable domain (rest looked up from reference TRBV5-1 and TRBJ1-2): KAGVTQTPRYLIKTRGQQVTLSCSPISGHRSVSWYQQTPGQGLQFLFEYFSETQRNKGNFPGRFSGRQFSNSRSEMNVSTLELGDSALYLCASSFQPTGGGYTFGSGTRLTVV.

This clone was seen only once. The chain recombines TRBV6-5 with TRBJ1-2; TRBD1 agrees at 7 bases. V gave up 3 bases and J gave up 4 bases; unmatched junction bases: 8. The CDR3 totals 15 residues. Looked up from germline, CDR1 is MNHEY and CDR2 is SVGAGI. CDR3 in amino acids: CASSYVTRGFYGYTF. The CDR3, as DNA: TGTGCCAGCAGTTATGTCACCAGGGGGTTCTATGGCTACACCTTC.

The chain is built from TRBV19 and TRBJ1-2; TRBD1 matches at 10 bases. The germline V gene has CDR1 LNHDA and CDR2 SQIVND (reference sequence). The V gene end was trimmed by 1 base and the J gene end by 8 bases; junction bases not matched to a gene: 13. There are 17 residues in the CDR3. The CDR3 loop is CASSIAHRGGQGNGYTF. CDR3 nucleotide sequence: TGTGCCAGTAGTATAGCCCATAGGGGGGGACAGGGGAACGGCTACACCTTC.

This clone appeared many times. The chain is built from TRBV18 and TRBJ2-7, with 9 bases that match TRBD1. J gave up 3 bases and V 5 bases, and 5 bases lay outside the gene matches. Germline V gene data show CDR1 as KGHSH and CDR2 as LQKENI. The CDR3 contains 14 residues. In DNA form, the CDR3 reads TGTGCCAGCTCAAAACAGGGGGCGGGCTACGAGCAGTACTTC. Translating gives CASSKQGAGYEQYF.

The chain combines TRBV18 with TRBJ2-2; the D gene is possibly TRBD1 (6 bases). CDR1 is KGHSH and CDR2 is LQKENI in the germline V gene. CDR3 length: 16 amino acids. The ends were cut back, 2 bases at V and 0 bases at J, with 10 bases in the middle. In nucleotides, the CDR3 is TGTGCCAGCTCACCAAAGGGACAACCGAACACCGGGGAGCTGTTTTTT. The encoded protein is CASSPKGQPNTGELFF. The full variable domain, with the rest looked up from reference TRBV18 and TRBJ2-2, is NAGVMQNPRHLVRRRGQEARLRCSPMKGHSHVYWYRQLPEEGLKFMVYLQKENIIDESGMPKERFSAEFPKEGPSILRIQQVVRGDSAAYFCASSPKGQPNTGELFFGEGSRLTVL.

The chain carries TRBV2 and TRBJ1-5; 7 bases are shared with TRBD1. V lost 6 bases to trimming and J lost 2 bases; unmatched junction nucleotides: 7. The V gene's germline CDR1 is SNHLY and CDR2 FYNNEI. This CDR3 has 15 residues. The CDR3 DNA is TGTGCCAGCAGAGCCGGGACAGAGGGCAATCAGCCCCAGCATTTT. It specifies CASRAGTEGNQPQHF.

This clone was detected only a few times. This rearrangement joins TRBV11-2 to TRBJ2-5, with 10 bases that match TRBD2. Germline CDR1 SGHAT, CDR2 FQNNGV. The CDR3 length is 16 residues. Trimming took 1 base from V and 5 from J; bases not matched to a gene: 7. This CDR3 is CASSLGSSGSPETQYF. CDR3 nucleotides: TGTGCCAGCAGCTTAGGCTCTAGCGGGAGCCCGGAGACCCAGTACTTC.

A few counts support this clone. V is TRBV27 and J is TRBJ1-1; 9 bases match TRBD1. This CDR3 is built from 16 residues. The V gene's germline CDR1 is MNHEY and CDR2 SMNVEV (reference sequence). J lost 7 bases, V lost 6 bases, and 15 bases had no gene match. CDR3 in amino acids: CASSTTMGQGINEAFF. As DNA, the CDR3 is TGTGCCAGCAGCACAACCATGGGACAGGGTATTAATGAAGCTTTCTTT.

The chain joins TRBV9 to TRBJ2-3; TRBD1 agrees at 7 bases. With 3 bases clipped from V and 5 bases from J, the junction kept 3 bases outside the gene matches. Per the germline V gene, CDR1 is SGDLS and CDR2 is YYNGEE. CDR3 length: 13 amino acids. The CDR3 protein is CASSGGQVDTQYF. CDR3 DNA: TGTGCCAGCAGCGGTGGACAGGTAGATACGCAGTATTTT.

This chain joins TRBV5-4 and TRBJ1-2, with TRBD1 matching 10 bases. The V segment lost 4 bases and the J segment 3 bases; nucleotides outside the gene matches: 6. This CDR3 has 15 amino acids. Germline V gene data show CDR1 as SGHNT and CDR2 as YYREEE (reference sequence). CDR3 nucleotides: TGTGCCAGCAGCCCTCCGGGGACAGGGGACTATGGCTACACCTTC. As protein: CASSPPGTGDYGYTF.

Here the CDR3 DNA reads TGTGCCAGCAGCGTTCTAGGCCGGGGCACCGGGGAGCTGTTTTTT. Its protein product is CASSVLGRGTGELFF. V and J are TRBV9 and TRBJ2-2; D is perhaps TRBD2 (5 bases). CDR1 is SGDLS, CDR2 YYNGEE, per germline. V was shortened by 2 bases and J by 4 bases, with 12 bases between the two germline ends. This CDR3 has 15 residues.